The 4 T cell receptor beta chains below come from one sample, sequenced in a study of blood T cell repertoires in COVID-19. Assay: immunoSEQ multiplex PCR; the TCRdb copy retains only in-frame clones and omits some. Of 210,000 or so clones in the sample, 80% to 90% were seen once. The sequencing sample was made of peripheral blood. Every receptor here comes from a woman aged 50 to 65 with acute or convalescent COVID-19.

This clone is categorized as medium-sized (0.01 to 0.1%). CDR3 in amino acids: CASSELKQGATYEQYF. CDR3 in DNA: TGTGCCAGCAGCGAATTAAAGCAGGGGGCGACCTACGAGCAGTACTTC. The genes are TRBV21-1 and TRBJ2-7; no check of the table's D call, TRBD1, against the DNA was made. TRBV21-1 is labeled a pseudogene. The CDR3 runs 16 residues.

The rearrangement uses TRBV5-1 and TRBJ1-3; possible D gene TRBD1, 5 bases. CDR1 SGHRS and CDR2 YFSETQ come from the germline V gene. V was shortened by 0 bases and J by 0 bases, with 13 bases between the two germline ends. CDR3 length: 17 residues. CDR3 sequence (DNA): TGCGCCAGCAGCTTGGCCCAGGGCTACAGCTCTGGAAACACCATATATTTT. Translated, it gives CASSLAQGYSSGNTIYF.

The chain uses TRBV11-2 and TRBJ1-1; D remains unclear. V lost 4 bases, J lost 0 bases, and 12 bases lay in between. The CDR3 totals 15 residues. Germline CDR1 is SGHAT and CDR2 is FQNNGV. The CDR3 region has the DNA TGTGCCAGCAGCTCAACCACAGAGATGAACACTGAAGCTTTCTTT. Translated: CASSSTTEMNTEAFF.

V usage is TRBV7-2 and J usage is TRBJ2-1; the match to TRBD2 covers 13 bases. J gave up 2 bases and V 6 bases, and 4 bases lay outside the gene matches. CDR1 is SGHTA, CDR2 FQGNSA, per germline. CDR3 length equals 16 residues. CDR3 loop: CASRELAGGTYNEQFF. The CDR3 nucleotides are TGTGCCAGCAGAGAACTAGCGGGGGGGACCTACAATGAGCAGTTCTTC.